What follows is one TCR beta chain and its context. Its cognate antigen has yet to be identified. No quality values exist for individual bases; no much larger clone is one base distant. V and J are truncated by 4 bases and 4 bases respectively, leaving an intervening sequence of 21 bases. Per the germline V gene, SGHRS is the CDR1 and YFSETQ is the CDR2. The CDR3, cysteine through phenylalanine, is 16 amino acids long. Of the read, only the CDR3 DNA is kept; its 48 bases are in frame from base 1. The cohort consisted of approximately 670 healthy bone marrow donors. Cohort members were all nominally healthy when sampled, although unrecorded immune exposures were likely present. The donor was CMV seropositive and belonged to the group of some 290 seropositive cohort members. A peripheral blood sample was collected from each donor, and TCR beta sequencing was performed on peripheral blood mononuclear cells. The Qiagen DNeasy Blood Extraction Kit was used to extract genomic DNA from the blood cell samples.

These data originate in a study of cytomegalovirus exposure and HLA in healthy donors (dated by TCRdb to about 2017). Broadly, across the study: In an earlier analysis of under 600 of the donors, 250 to 350 Gb of sequence data and roughly 100 million unique TCR beta sequences from approximately 180 million T cells were reported. The number of donors typed differed by locus, with roughly 620-630 for A, B, C, DRB1 and DQB1, 522 for DQA1, about 610 for DPA1, and 400 to 490 for DPB1. Because of strong linkage in the cohort, five DR-DQ haplotypes were treated as single units for association and clustering. A separate validation cohort of approximately 130 different subjects was used in addition to the roughly 700-subject first cohort. In a later analysis, previously published TCR beta repertoires from fewer than 750 donors were re-analyzed and high-resolution HLA genotyping was added so that TCR occurrence patterns could be studied. Every repertoire in the discovery cohort had been generated on one and the same sequencing platform. The study aimed to test whether cataloging public T cell receptors could reveal signatures of past pathogen exposure. Donor age, sex, ethnicity and CMV serostatus were compiled alongside the repertoire data. Roughly 310 gigabases of sequencing data and tens of millions of unique TCR sequences were included in an early release covering about 700 HLA-typed donors. The study profiled the T cell repertoires of under 850 subjects by immunosequencing and related them to cytomegalovirus serostatus. Both class I and class II loci were covered by HLA typing, at four-digit resolution. Rather than drawing on any new phenotypic data, the later analysis identified candidate immune exposures from TCR beta sequences and the way those sequences occurred across donors. Genome-wide SNP genotypes for about 65% of the 666 donors were used in a later genetic analysis, which treated that subset as a discovery cohort. Among the roughly 400 genotyped donors, more than 70% belonged to the genetic ancestry cluster associated with self-reported Caucasian donors. On average, 235,054 unique TCR beta nucleotide sequences were sequenced per donor among some 430 genotyped donors of the cohort, with roughly 18% of those sequences being non-productive. To predict cytomegalovirus infection status, the study brought together high-throughput TCR immunosequencing, statistical association of individual TCRs with disease status, and machine learning. To decide whether each TCR beta V gene segment behaved as functional or pseudogenic, an earlier analysis of fewer than 750 of the donors relied on high-throughput TCR beta sequencing. The study at large found these results: In the study, 164 TCR beta chains were listed as associated with cytomegalovirus. CMV serostatus was the only immune exposure information available for the cohort. According to a later genetic analysis, donors in an Asian-associated ancestry cluster had fewer N-insertions in productive TCRs than the approximately 630-donor mean. A further reported finding was that TCR beta sequences accurately predicted the HLA-A and HLA-B alleles for most subjects in the first cohort. The classifier was reported to diagnose cytomegalovirus status with high specificity and sensitivity in both the original cohort and the validation cohort. The cohort was sequenced for TCR beta chains only, and without alpha or paired-chain data the features that could be detected were limited. In vitro tests confirmed that three of the cytomegalovirus-associated TCR beta chains recognize cytomegalovirus antigens. Correlated functional status among segregating V segments might reflect linkage disequilibrium, but an unknown experimental factor could not be ruled out. Because the 87-base-pair reads could not distinguish some IMGT-functional V segments, including TRBV6-2 and TRBV6-3, those segments were excluded. In an earlier analysis of about 540 of the donors, most TCR beta V segments were observed in productive rearrangements about 90% or about 30% of the time, broadly matching IMGT annotations. Because HLA typing was missing for some donors at each locus, association tests included only the typed subset. Because counts were too low, 15 to 20 rarely observed V segments, including chromosome 9 orphons, were excluded from the earlier analysis of about 500 of the donors. In a later analysis, around 17,000 TCR beta sequences were associated with specific HLA alleles at a false discovery rate of 0.05. According to a later analysis, TCR association rates differed among HLA loci, with DRB1 alleles showing the most associated TCRs and HLA-C alleles showing the fewest. The authors suggested that the approach could potentially be extended to other disease states and immunological phenotypes. Sequencing depth was assumed to be roughly uniform across donors in the presence/absence analyses, though that assumption may not hold. A later genetic analysis associated a missense DCLRE1C variant with V-gene and J-gene trimming of TCR beta chains, and an independent cohort replicated the association. Most TCR sequences were observed very rarely across donors, whereas some public TCRs were present in many individuals. In a later analysis, HLA-associated TCR beta chains showed more clonal expansion and lower generation probabilities than non-associated chains that were equally common. In a later analysis, most CMV-associated TCR beta chains were found to appear HLA-restricted, with HLA associations seemingly driven largely by CMV exposure. A cluster of highly shared sequence variants was judged likely to represent a technical artifact of the sequencing pipeline. When HLA alleles, especially DR and DQ, strongly co-occurred, TCR associations were difficult to assign to individual alleles. Several of the top co-occurrence clusters appeared to be linked to parvovirus B19, influenza, CMV and Epstein-Barr virus, according to a later analysis.

The library was prepared using the immunoSEQ multiplex PCR assay. For the multiplex PCR, a mixture combining 60 forward primers for TCR Vbeta segments and 13 reverse primers for TCR Jbeta segments was used. The CDR3 region of rearranged TCR beta genes was amplified from genomic DNA with a multiplex PCR assay. The Illumina HiSeq System was used to sequence the amplified TCR beta libraries as 87-base-pair reads. The authors processed their data as follows. A later analysis counted tens of millions of unique TCR beta chains across the 550 to 700 repertoires, and around 9.9 million of these chains were shared by at least two donors. Raw reads were error-corrected and collapsed into unique sequences with a nearest-neighbor algorithm that merged closely related sequences to remove PCR and sequencing errors. CDR3 sequences were aligned to IMGT reference sequences to assign V, D and J gene segments. For a sequence to be retained, at least a six-nucleotide match to both a V gene segment and a J gene segment was required. Rearrangements were classified as productive when the CDR3 lacked stop codons and remained in frame with V and J, and all other rearrangements were classified as non-productive. Following IMGT convention, CDR3 was defined as the stretch from the second conserved V-encoded cysteine up to the conserved J-encoded phenylalanine. The earlier analysis of more than 450 of the donors excluded sequences that lacked an unambiguous match to a single V gene segment. An earlier analysis of 587 of the donors classified V segments as functional when productive rearrangements were above 56.7% and as segregating when the standard deviation between donors was above 5%. A statistical classification framework was built for diagnosing cytomegalovirus status from the catalog of TCR beta chain sequences. A later analysis assigned V and J genes by comparing TCR nucleotide sequences with IMGT/GENE-DB human TR gene sequences. The TCRdist pipeline was used in a later analysis to assign CDR3 sequences and most-parsimonious VDJ recombination scenarios. In a later analysis, every TCR beta chain was defined by the combination of its CDR3 amino acid sequence and its V-gene family, and reads without a unique V-gene family were dropped. To address suspected cross-contamination and a sequencing artifact, a later analysis removed roughly 580 highly shared, low-generation-probability nucleotide sequences. A later analysis calculated a clonal expansion index for each public chain from normalized within-repertoire ranks of inferred template counts. In a later analysis, generation probabilities were computed using a VDJ recombination model fitted to out-of-frame rearrangements, and the results were checked against IGoR. A later analysis scored TCR-TCR, TCR-HLA and TCR-CMV co-occurrence with hypergeometric tests, applying a repertoire-size bias correction to TCR pairs. To estimate false discovery rates, a later analysis permuted the HLA or CMV assignments 20 times. In a later analysis, co-occurring TCRs were grouped with DBSCAN, and TCRdist sequence similarity was added when clustering was performed within HLA-allele-positive subsets. Co-occurrence clustering excluded repertoires with fewer than 30,000 or more than 120,000 public chains, plus five with anomalous nucleotide sharing. Drawn from immuneACCESS, this table holds only the in-frame rearrangements with V and J called that TCRdb kept. Clones are partly lost; checked studies trace under half to an unresolved V gene and leave the rest unexplained. That table supplies the V and J calls and clone size; D and trimming were determined from the DNA. This sample has some 140,000 clones in its table, and over 70% of those were observed once. The top ten constitute over 10% of the sample.

Input material: PBMCs. The source of this sequence is a man aged 30-40 years in good health and CMV-seropositive. Recombination joined TRBV5-1 with TRBJ2-7; TRBD2 might be the D gene, on 7 matching bases. The nucleotide sequence is given as TGCGCCAGCAGCCCCTTCGGGGGGTCAGGGGATTACGAGCAGTACTTC. Its protein reads: CASSPFGGSGDYEQYF.